This TCR beta chain was recovered during a study of shared clonotypes between healthy human individuals. The unsorted samples took tens of millions of PBMCs to get genomic DNA. Some clones are missing from TCRdb's copy, which holds only in-frame ones; the method was immunoSEQ multiplex PCR. This sample has 450,000 to 500,000 clones; about 85% occur once, and the top ten carry roughly 13%. CDR1 is SGHNT and CDR2 is YYREEE in the germline V gene (reference sequence). The CDR3 covers 16 residues. V lost 4 bases to trimming and J lost 5 bases; unmatched junction nucleotides: 13. Source material: PBMCs. This clonotype was sampled from a middle-aged woman in good health. Some clones in this sample may be carry-over from other donors' samples. The rearrangement uses TRBV5-4 and TRBJ2-5, with 8 positions matching TRBD2. CDR3 sequence: CASSATYSGKSETQYF. The CDR3 coding sequence is TGTGCCAGCAGCGCTACTTATAGCGGGAAGAGCGAGACCCAGTACTTC. Full variable domain (rest looked up from reference TRBV5-4 and TRBJ2-5): ETGVTQSPTHLIKTRGQQVTLRCSSQSGHNTVSWYQQALGQGPQFIFQYYREEENGRGNFPPRFSGLQFPNYSSELNVNALELDDSALYLCASSATYSGKSETQYFGPGTRLLVL.